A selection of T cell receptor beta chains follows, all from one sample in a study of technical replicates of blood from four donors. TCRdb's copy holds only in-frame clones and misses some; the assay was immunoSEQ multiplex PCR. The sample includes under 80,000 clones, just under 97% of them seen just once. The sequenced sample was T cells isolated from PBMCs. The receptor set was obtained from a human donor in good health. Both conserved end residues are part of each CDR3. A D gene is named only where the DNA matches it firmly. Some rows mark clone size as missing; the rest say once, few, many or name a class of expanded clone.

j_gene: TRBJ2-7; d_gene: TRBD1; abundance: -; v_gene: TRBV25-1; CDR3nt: TGTGCCAGCAAGGGGGACAGATCCTACGAGCAGTACTTC; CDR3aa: CASKGDRSYEQYF
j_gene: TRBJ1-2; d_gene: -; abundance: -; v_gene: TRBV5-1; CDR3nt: TGCGCCAGCAGCTTGGGACAGACATATGGCTACACCTTC; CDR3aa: CASSLGQTYGYTF
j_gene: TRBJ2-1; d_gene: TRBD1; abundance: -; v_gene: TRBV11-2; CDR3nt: TGTGCCAGCAGCGCGACAGGGGGCAATGAGCAGTTCTTC; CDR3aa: CASSATGGNEQFF
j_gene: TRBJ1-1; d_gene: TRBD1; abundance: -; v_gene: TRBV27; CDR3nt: TGTGCCAGCAGTTCCCGACAGGGGGCCACTGAAGCTTTCTTT; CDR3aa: CASSSRQGATEAFF
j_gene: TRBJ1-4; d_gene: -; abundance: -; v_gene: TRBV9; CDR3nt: TGTGCCAGCAGCCCTTCTATGGGGGGGGGAGCTAATGAAAAACTGTTTTTT; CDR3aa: CASSPSMGGGANEKLFF
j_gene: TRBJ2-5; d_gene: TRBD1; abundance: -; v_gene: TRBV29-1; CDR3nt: TGCAGCGTTGGACGGGACAGGGGGCGCAAGACACAAGAGACCCAGTACTTC; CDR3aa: CSVGRDRGRKTQETQYF
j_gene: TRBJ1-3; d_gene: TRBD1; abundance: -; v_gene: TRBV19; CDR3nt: TGTGCCAGTAGTTTGGGACAGCTCTCTGGAAACACCATATATTTT; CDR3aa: CASSLGQLSGNTIYF
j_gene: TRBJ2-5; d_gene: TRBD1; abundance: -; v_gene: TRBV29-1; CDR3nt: TGCAGCGTTGAGCCCCAGGGGGTAGGGGAGACCCAGTACTTC; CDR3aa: CSVEPQGVGETQYF
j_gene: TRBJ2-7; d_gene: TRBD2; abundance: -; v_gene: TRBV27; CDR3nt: TGTGCCAGCAGACTAGCGGGAGCCTACGAGCAGTACTTC; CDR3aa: CASRLAGAYEQYF
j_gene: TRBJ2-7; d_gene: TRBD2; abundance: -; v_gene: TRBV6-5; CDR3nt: TGTGCCAGCAGGTTCCAGACTAGCGGGGCCTACGAGCAGTACTTC; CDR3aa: CASRFQTSGAYEQYF
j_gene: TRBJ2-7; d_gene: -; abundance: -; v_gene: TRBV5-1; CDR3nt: TGCGCCAGCAGCTTGGCGGAGAGGGTCGGTTTCGGGGAGCAGTACTTC; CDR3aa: CASSLAERVGFGEQYF
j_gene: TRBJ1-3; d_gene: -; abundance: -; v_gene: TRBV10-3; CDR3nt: TGTGCCATCAGTGAGGCAGCGGGGTTCTCTGGAAACACCATATATTTT; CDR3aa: CAISEAAGFSGNTIYF
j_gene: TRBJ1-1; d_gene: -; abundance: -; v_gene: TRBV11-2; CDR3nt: TGTGCCAGCAGCTTAGCATGGAACACTGAAGCTTTCTTT; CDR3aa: CASSLAWNTEAFF
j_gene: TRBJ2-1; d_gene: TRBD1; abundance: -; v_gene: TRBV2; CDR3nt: TGTGCCAGCAGTGAATTGGGACAGGAGGTGAACAATGAGCAGTTCTTC; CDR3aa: CASSELGQEVNNEQFF
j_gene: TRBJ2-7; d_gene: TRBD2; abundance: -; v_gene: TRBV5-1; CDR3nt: TGCGCCAGCAGCGGAGGACTAGCGCCTCCCTACGAGCAGTACTTC; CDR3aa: CASSGGLAPPYEQYF
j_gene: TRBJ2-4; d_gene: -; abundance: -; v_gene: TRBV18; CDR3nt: TGTGCCAGCTCACAAACAAGAGGGATAGCCAAAAACATTCAGTACTTC; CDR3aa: CASSQTRGIAKNIQYF
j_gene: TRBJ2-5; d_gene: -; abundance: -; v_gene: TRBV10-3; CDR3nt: TGTGCCATCGGGGGCGGCAGACAAGAGACCCAGTACTTC; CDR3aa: CAIGGGRQETQYF
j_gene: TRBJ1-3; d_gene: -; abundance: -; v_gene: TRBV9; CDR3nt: TGTGCCAGCAGCGCAAAGCTATTCTCTGGAAACACCATATATTTT; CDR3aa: CASSAKLFSGNTIYF
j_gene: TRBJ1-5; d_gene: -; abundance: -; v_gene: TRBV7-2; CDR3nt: TGTGCCAGCAGCTTAGCGGGAGGGGCCGGGCAGCCCCAGCATTTT; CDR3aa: CASSLAGGAGQPQHF
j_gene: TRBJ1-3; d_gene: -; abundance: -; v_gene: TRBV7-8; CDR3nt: TGTGCCAGCAGCTTAGCTGGGGGGACTGGAAACACCATATATTTT; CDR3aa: CASSLAGGTGNTIYF
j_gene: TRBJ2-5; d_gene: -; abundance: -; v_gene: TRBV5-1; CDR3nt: TGCGCCAGCAGCCTACAAGCGGATCAAGAGACCCAGTACTTC; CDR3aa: CASSLQADQETQYF
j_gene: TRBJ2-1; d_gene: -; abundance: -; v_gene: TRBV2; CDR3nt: TGTGCCAGCAATGGGAATGGGGGCGGGAGAAATGGTGGTGAGCAGTTCTTC; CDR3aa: CASNGNGGGRNGGEQFF
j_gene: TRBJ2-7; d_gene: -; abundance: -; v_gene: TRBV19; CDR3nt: TGTGCCAGAGAGGCCCGACTTACCGCCTACGAGCAGTACTTC; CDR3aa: CAREARLTAYEQYF
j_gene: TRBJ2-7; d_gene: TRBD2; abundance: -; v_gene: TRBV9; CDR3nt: TGTGCCAGCAGCGTAGGACTAGCGGCCGGGGGCGAGCAGTACTTC; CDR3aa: CASSVGLAAGGEQYF
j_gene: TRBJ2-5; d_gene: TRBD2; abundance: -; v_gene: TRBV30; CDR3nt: TGTGCCTGGAGTAACGGACTAGCGGGTCGAGAGACCCAGTACTTC; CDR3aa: CAWSNGLAGRETQYF
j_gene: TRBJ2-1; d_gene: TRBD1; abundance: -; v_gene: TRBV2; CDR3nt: TGTGCCACAGCCGGGACAGAGAAAACCAATGAGCAGTTCTTC; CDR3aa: CATAGTEKTNEQFF
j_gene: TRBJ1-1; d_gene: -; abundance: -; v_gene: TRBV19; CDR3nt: TGTGCCAGTAGCAGGGTACCGAACACTGAAGCTTTCTTT; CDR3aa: CASSRVPNTEAFF
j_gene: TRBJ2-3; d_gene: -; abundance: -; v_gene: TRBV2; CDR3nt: TGTGCCAATCTGCAGGGAGGAACAGATACGCAGTATTTT; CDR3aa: CANLQGGTDTQYF
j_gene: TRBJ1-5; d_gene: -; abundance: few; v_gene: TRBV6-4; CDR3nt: TGTGCCAGCAGTGACTCCAGGGCCAGTCAGCCCCAGCATTTT; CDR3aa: CASSDSRASQPQHF
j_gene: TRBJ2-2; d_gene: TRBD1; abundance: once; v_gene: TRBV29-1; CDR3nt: TGCAGCGTTGCTGACAGGGTCGACACCGGGGAGCTGTTTTTT; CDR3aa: CSVADRVDTGELFF
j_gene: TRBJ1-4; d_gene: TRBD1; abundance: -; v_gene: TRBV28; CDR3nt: TGTGCCAGCAGTTTAGCAGGGGGTACGGATGAAAAACTGTTTTTT; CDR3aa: CASSLAGGTDEKLFF
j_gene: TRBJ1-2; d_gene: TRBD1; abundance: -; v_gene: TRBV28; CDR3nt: TGTGCCAGCAGTTTACTCACCGGACAGGTGGAAGGCTACACCTTC; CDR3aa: CASSLLTGQVEGYTF
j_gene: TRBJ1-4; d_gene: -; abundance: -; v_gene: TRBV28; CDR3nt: TGTGCCAGCAGTTTACCCCAGGGTTCCCATGAAAAACTGTTTTTT; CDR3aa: CASSLPQGSHEKLFF
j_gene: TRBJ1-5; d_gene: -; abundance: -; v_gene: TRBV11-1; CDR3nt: TGTGCCAGCAGCTTAGAAGAATCAGGGCTCAAGCATTTT; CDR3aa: CASSLEESGLKHF
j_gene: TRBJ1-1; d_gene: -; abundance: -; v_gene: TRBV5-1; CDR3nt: TGCGCCAGCAGCTTCCCACAGGGTGAAGCTTTCTTT; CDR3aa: CASSFPQGEAFF
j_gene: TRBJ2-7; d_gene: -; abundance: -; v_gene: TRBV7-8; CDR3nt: TGTGCCAGCAGCCTCTCGGGCGGGATGGCCTCCTACGAGCAGTACTTC; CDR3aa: CASSLSGGMASYEQYF
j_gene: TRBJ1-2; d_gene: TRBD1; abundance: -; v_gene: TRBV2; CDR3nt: TGTGCCACCTCCGACAGGGCCGACTTCTATGGCTACACCTTC; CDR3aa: CATSDRADFYGYTF
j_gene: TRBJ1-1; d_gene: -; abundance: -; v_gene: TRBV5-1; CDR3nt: TGCGCCAGCAGCTTGGATCAGGGGATGAACACTGAAGCTTTCTTT; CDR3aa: CASSLDQGMNTEAFF
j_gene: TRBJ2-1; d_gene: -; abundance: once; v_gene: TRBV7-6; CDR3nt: TGTGCCAGCAGCAATACAGGGTCGAATGAGCAGTTCTTC; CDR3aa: CASSNTGSNEQFF
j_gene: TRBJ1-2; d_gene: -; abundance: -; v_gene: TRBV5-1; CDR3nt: TGCGCCAGCAGGCCTACAGGGACCCTCAACTATGGCTACACCTTC; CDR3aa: CASRPTGTLNYGYTF
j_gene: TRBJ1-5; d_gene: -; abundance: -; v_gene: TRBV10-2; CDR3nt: TGCGCCAGCAGCCAACAGGGCGCGGAGCCCCAGCATTTT; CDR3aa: CASSQQGAEPQHF
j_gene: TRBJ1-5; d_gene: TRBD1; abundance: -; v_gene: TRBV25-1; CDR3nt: TGTGCCAGCAGTGAGGACACGGACAGGGGGAGTCAGCCCCAGCATTTT; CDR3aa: CASSEDTDRGSQPQHF
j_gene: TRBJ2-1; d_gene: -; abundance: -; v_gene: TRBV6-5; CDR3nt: TGTGCCAGCAGTTACTCATACGGGAACCTATACAATGAGCAGTTCTTC; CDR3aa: CASSYSYGNLYNEQFF
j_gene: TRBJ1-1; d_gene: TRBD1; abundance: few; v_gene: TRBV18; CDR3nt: TGTGCCAGCTCACCATGGGACAGGCTTGAAGCTTTCTTT; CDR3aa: CASSPWDRLEAFF
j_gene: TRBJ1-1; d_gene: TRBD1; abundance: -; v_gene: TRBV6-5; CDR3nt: TGTGCCAGCAGTTACCGACAGGGTGCTGAAGCTTTCTTT; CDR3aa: CASSYRQGAEAFF
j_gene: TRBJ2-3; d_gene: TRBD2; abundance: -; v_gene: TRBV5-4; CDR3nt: TGTGCCAGCACCCCGGGACTAGACGATATAACGCAGTATTTT; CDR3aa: CASTPGLDDITQYF
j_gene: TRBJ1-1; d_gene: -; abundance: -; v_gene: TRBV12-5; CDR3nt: TGTGCTAGTGGTTTGGTCGCGGGGGGAGCAGCTTTCTTT; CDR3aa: CASGLVAGGAAFF
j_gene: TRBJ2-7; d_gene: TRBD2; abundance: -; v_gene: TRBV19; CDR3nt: TGTGCCAGTAGTATTAGCGGGGGTAAAACCTACGAGCAGTACTTC; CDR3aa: CASSISGGKTYEQYF
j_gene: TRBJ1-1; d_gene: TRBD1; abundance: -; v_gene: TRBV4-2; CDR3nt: TGTGCCAGCAGCCAAGAATTAGGACAGGCCTTATATGAAGCTTTCTTT; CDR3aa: CASSQELGQALYEAFF
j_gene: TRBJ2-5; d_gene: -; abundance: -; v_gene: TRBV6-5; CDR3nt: TGTGCCAGCAGTTATCGGGGGGCGGGCGAGACCCAGTACTTC; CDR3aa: CASSYRGAGETQYF
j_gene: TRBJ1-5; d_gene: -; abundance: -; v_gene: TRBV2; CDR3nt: TGTGCCAGCACCGAGAAGACATATAGCAATCAGCCCCAGCATTTT; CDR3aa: CASTEKTYSNQPQHF
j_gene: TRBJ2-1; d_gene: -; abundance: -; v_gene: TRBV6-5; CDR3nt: TGTGCCTCAAAAACGGTGGCCTACAATGAGCAGTTCTTC; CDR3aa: CASKTVAYNEQFF
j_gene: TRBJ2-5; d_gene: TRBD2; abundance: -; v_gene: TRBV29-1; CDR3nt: TGCAGCGTTTTCCCTAGCGGGACTTTAGTAGAGACCCAGTACTTC; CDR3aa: CSVFPSGTLVETQYF
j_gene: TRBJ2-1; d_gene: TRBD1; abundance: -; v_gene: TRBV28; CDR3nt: TGTGCCAGCAGTTTCAGCAGGGGGCTCTACAATGAGCAGTTCTTC; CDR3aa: CASSFSRGLYNEQFF
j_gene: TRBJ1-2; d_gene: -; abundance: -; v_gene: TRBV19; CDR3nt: TGTGCCAGTAGGGGGACGGGACTTAACTATGGCTACACCTTC; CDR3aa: CASRGTGLNYGYTF
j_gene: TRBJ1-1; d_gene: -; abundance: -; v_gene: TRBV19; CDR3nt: TGTGCCAGTATGACCCAGGCCCAGATGAACACTGAAGCTTTCTTT; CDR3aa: CASMTQAQMNTEAFF
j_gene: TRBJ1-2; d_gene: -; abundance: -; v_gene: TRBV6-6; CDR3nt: TGTGCCAGCAGCCGTAGCGGGGGCAAAGGCTACACCTTC; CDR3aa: CASSRSGGKGYTF
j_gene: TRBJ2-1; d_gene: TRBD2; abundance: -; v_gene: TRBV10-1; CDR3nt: TGCGCCAGCAGTGAGTCTGGGCCTAGCGGGATGGGATACAATGAGCAGTTCTTC; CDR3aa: CASSESGPSGMGYNEQFF
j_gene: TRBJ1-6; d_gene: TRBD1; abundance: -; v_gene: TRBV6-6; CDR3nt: TGTGCCAGCAGCGAAATTACAGGGGGCAATTCACCCCTCCACTTT; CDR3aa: CASSEITGGNSPLHF